These T cell receptor beta chains were read from a single sample in a study of blood T cell repertoires in COVID-19. Clones were sequenced by immunoSEQ multiplex PCR, and TCRdb holds only the in-frame ones, with some missing. This sample carries about 160,000 clones, roughly 83% of them seen once, and the ten largest clones take about 14%. Material: peripheral blood. The source is a man younger than 35 with active or convalescent COVID-19. CDR3s include the opening cysteine and the closing phenylalanine or tryptophan. A D gene is named only where the DNA matches it firmly. Clone size is given for some rows only: seen once, a few or many times, or a class if the clone is expanded.

J gene: TRBJ1-2; V gene: TRBV18; D gene: -; clone size: -; CDR3 DNA: TGTGCCAGCTCACCACCTACAGTCAACTATGGCTACACCTTC; CDR3 protein: CASSPPTVNYGYTF
J gene: TRBJ1-1; V gene: TRBV4-2; D gene: -; clone size: once; CDR3 DNA: TGTGCCAGCAGCCAAGAAGGCAGGGTGAACACTGAAGCTTTCTTT; CDR3 protein: CASSQEGRVNTEAFF
J gene: TRBJ2-7; V gene: TRBV19; D gene: -; clone size: -; CDR3 DNA: TGTGCCAGTAGTATAGATCTAAGCACAGGGTCCTACGAGCAGTACTTC; CDR3 protein: CASSIDLSTGSYEQYF
J gene: TRBJ1-4; V gene: TRBV5-5; D gene: -; clone size: -; CDR3 DNA: TGTGCCAGCAGCTTGGACAGGGCCTCTATCCGGGATCGAGAAAAACTGTTTTTT; CDR3 protein: CASSLDRASIRDREKLFF
J gene: TRBJ2-1; V gene: TRBV5-6; D gene: TRBD1; clone size: once; CDR3 DNA: TGTGCCAGCAGCTCGGTCGGACAGGGCACCTACAATGAGCAGTTCTTC; CDR3 protein: CASSSVGQGTYNEQFF
J gene: TRBJ2-7; V gene: TRBV6-5; D gene: TRBD2; clone size: -; CDR3 DNA: TGTGCCAGCGGGAACGGCGCGGGAGGTTACGAGCAGTACTTC; CDR3 protein: CASGNGAGGYEQYF
J gene: TRBJ1-5; V gene: TRBV19; D gene: TRBD1; clone size: few; CDR3 DNA: TGTGCCAGTAGAACAGGGGGGTGGATCAGGAGCGGTTCGGGCAATCAGCCCCAGCATTTT; CDR3 protein: CASRTGGWIRSGSGNQPQHF
J gene: TRBJ1-2; V gene: TRBV21-1; D gene: -; clone size: -; CDR3 DNA: TGTGCCAGCAGCAAATCTCTACGGGACAGGCCTTCTTACGAGGCCTATGGCTACACCTTC; CDR3 protein: CASSKSLRDRPSYEAYGYTF
J gene: TRBJ1-5; V gene: TRBV19; D gene: -; clone size: -; CDR3 DNA: TGTGCCAGTAGTGTCAGGGGCAATCAGCCCCAGCATTTT; CDR3 protein: CASSVRGNQPQHF
J gene: TRBJ1-5; V gene: TRBV6-5; D gene: -; clone size: -; CDR3 DNA: TGTGCCAGCAGTTTGACATCTAGCAATCAGCCCCAGCATTTT; CDR3 protein: CASSLTSSNQPQHF
J gene: TRBJ2-7; V gene: TRBV4-3; D gene: -; clone size: few; CDR3 DNA: TGCGCCAGCAGCCAAATGATTGGGCAGGGAAGGTACTTC; CDR3 protein: CASSQMIGQGRYF
J gene: TRBJ2-3; V gene: TRBV4-1; D gene: TRBD2; clone size: once; CDR3 DNA: TGCGCCAGCAGCCCGGGACTAGCGGGGTATGATACGCAGTATTTT; CDR3 protein: CASSPGLAGYDTQYF
J gene: TRBJ2-7; V gene: TRBV21-1; D gene: -; clone size: -; CDR3 DNA: TGTGCCAGCAGTACGATCTCTACCCCGTCCAGGGAGGACTCCTACGAGCAGTACTTC; CDR3 protein: CASSTISTPSREDSYEQYF
J gene: TRBJ1-3; V gene: TRBV6-5; D gene: TRBD1; clone size: -; CDR3 DNA: TGTGCCAGCAGTTTTACAGGGGACTCTGGAAACACCATATATTTT; CDR3 protein: CASSFTGDSGNTIYF